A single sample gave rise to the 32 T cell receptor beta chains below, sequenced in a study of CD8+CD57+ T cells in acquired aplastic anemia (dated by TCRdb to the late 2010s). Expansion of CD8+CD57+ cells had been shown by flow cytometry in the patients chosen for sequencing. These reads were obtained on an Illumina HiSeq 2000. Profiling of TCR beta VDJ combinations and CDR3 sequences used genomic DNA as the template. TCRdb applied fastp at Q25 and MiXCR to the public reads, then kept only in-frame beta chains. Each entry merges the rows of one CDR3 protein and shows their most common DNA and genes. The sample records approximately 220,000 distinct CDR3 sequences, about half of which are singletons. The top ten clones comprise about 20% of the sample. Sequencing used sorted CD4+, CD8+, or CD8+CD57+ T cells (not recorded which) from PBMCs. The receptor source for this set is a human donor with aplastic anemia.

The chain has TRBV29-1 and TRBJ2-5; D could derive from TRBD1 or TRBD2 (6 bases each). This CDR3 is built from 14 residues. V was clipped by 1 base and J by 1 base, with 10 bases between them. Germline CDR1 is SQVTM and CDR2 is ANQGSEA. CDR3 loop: CSVEGGAVQETQYF. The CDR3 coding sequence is TGCAGCGTTGAAGGGGGGGCGGTCCAAGAGACCCAGTACTTC.

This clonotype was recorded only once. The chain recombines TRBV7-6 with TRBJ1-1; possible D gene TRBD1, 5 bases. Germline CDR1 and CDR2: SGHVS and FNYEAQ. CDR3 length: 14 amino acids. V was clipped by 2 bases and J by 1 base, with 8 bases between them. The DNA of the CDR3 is TGTGCCAGCAGCTTATGGACACCGAACACTGAAGCTTTCTTT. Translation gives CASSLWTPNTEAFF.

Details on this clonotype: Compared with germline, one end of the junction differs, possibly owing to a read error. The CDR3 reads CASSQGGQGPTNEELFF. CDR3 in DNA: TGCGCCAGCAGCCAAGGTGGACAGGGACCCACTAATGAAGAACTGTTTTTT. This chain joins TRBV4-1 and TRBJ1-4; 8 bases fit TRBD1. The CDR3 has 17 amino acids. The germline CDR1 and CDR2 sequences are MGHRA and YSYEKL.

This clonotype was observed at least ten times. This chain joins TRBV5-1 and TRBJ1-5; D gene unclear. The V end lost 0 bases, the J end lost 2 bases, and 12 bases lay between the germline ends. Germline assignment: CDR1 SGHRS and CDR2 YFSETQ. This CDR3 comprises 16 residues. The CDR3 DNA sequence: TGCGCCAGCAGCTTGGGTGACAAGGAAGGCAATCAGCCCCAGCATTTT. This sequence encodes CASSLGDKEGNQPQHF.

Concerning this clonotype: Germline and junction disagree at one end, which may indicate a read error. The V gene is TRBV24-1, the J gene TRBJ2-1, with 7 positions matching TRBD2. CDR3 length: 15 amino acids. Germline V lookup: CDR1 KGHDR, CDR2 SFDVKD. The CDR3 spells CTARRGCGMNNEQFF. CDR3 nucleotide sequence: TGCACTGCCAGGCGGGGGTGTGGGATGAACAATGAGCAGTTCTTC.

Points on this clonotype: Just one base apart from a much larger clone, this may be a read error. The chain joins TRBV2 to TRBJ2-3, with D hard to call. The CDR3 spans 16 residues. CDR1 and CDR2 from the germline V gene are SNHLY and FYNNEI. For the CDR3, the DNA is TGCGCCAGCAGCCAAGATAGCAGCAGCCCCAGGGATACGCAGTATTTT. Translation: CASSQDSSSPRDTQYF.

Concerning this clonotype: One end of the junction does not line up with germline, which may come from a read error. CDR3 amino acids: CTSKKEALNSPLHF. CDR3 DNA: TGTACCAGCAAGAAGGAAGCCCTCAATTCACCCCTCCACTTT. The chain uses TRBV6-1 and TRBJ1-6, with no clear D. Germline assignment: CDR1 MNHNS and CDR2 SASEGT. The CDR3 has 14 amino acids.

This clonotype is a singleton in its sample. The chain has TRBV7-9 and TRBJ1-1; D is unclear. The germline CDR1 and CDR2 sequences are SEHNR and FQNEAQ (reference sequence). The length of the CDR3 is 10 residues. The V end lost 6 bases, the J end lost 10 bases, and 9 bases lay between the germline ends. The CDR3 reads CASSSQLAFF. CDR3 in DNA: TGTGCCAGCAGTTCCCAGTTAGCTTTCTTT.

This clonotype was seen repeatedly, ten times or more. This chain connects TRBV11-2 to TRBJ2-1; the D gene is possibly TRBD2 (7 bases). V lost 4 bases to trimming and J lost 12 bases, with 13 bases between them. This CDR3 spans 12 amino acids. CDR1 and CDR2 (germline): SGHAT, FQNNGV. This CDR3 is CASSWEGGGQFF. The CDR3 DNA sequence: TGTGCCAGCAGCTGGGAGGGGGGAGGGCAGTTCTTC.

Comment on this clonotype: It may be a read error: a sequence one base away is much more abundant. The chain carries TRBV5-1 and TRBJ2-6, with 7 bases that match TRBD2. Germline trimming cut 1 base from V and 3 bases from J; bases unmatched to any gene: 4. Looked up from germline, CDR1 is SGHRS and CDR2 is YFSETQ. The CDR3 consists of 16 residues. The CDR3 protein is CASSLSAGDGANVLTF. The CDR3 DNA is TGCGCCAGCAGCTTGTCCGCGGGGGATGGGGCCAACGTCCTGACTTTC.

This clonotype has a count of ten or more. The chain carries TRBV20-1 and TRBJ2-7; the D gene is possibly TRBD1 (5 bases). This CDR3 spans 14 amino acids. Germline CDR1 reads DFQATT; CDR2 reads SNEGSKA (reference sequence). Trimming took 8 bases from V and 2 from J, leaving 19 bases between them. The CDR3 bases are TGCAGTACGGTCGAGCGCCAGGGTACCTACGAGCAGTACTTC. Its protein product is CSTVERQGTYEQYF.

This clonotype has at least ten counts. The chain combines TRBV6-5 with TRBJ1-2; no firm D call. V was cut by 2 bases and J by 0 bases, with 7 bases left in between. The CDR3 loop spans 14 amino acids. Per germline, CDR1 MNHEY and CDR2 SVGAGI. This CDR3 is CASSYRASNYGYTF. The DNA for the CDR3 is TGTGCCAGCAGTTACAGGGCCTCTAACTATGGCTACACCTTC.

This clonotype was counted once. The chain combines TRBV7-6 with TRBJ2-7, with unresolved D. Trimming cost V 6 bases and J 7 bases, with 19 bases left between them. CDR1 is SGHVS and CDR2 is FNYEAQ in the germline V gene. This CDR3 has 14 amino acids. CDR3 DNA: TGTGCCAGCAGTGGCGCCCTAAGGACCGGGGAGCAGTACTTC. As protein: CASSGALRTGEQYF.

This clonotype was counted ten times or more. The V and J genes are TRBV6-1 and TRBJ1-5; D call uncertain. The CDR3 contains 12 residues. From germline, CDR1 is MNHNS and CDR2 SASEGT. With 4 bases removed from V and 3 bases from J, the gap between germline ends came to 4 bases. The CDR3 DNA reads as TGTGCCAGCAGTGGGCTCAATCAGCCCCAGCATTTT. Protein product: CASSGLNQPQHF.

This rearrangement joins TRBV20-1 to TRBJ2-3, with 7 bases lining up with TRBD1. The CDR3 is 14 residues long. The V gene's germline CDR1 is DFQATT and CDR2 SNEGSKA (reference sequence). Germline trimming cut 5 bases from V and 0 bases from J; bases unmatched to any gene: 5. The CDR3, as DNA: TGCAGTGCTGCGACAGGGCTTAGCACAGATACGCAGTATTTT. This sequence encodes CSAATGLSTDTQYF.

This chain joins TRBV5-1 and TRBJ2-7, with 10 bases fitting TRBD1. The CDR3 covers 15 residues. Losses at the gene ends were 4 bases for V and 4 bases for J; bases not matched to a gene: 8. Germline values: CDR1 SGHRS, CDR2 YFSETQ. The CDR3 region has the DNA TGCGCCAGCAGCCCGACGGGACAGGGGATTTACGAGCAGTACTTC. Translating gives CASSPTGQGIYEQYF.

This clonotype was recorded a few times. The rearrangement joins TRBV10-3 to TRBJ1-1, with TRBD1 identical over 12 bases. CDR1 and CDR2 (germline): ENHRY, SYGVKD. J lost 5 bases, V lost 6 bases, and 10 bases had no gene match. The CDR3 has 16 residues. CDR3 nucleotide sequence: TGTGCCATCAGCGGGACAGGGGGCTTGGAGGGTACTGAAGCTTTCTTT. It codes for CAISGTGGLEGTEAFF.

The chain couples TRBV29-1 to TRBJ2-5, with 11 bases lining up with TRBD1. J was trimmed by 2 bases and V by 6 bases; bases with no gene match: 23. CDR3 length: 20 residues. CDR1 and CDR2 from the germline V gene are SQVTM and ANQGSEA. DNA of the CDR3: TGCAGCGTGGTCTTTCCATATCGGACAGGGGGCGACCTAAGGCAAGAGACCCAGTACTTC. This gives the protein CSVVFPYRTGGDLRQETQYF. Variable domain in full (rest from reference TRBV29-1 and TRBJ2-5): SAVISQKPSRDICQRGTSLTIQCQVDSQVTMMFWYRQQPGQSLTLIATANQGSEATYESGFVIDKFPISRPNLTFSTLTVSNMSPEDSSIYLCSVVFPYRTGGDLRQETQYFGPGTRLLVL.

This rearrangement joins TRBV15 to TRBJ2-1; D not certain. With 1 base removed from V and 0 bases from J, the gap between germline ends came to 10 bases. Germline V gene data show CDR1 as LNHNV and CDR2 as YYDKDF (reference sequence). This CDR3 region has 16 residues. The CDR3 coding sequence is TGTGCCACCAGCAGAGGGCTAACCCGCTCCTACAATGAGCAGTTCTTC. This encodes CATSRGLTRSYNEQFF.

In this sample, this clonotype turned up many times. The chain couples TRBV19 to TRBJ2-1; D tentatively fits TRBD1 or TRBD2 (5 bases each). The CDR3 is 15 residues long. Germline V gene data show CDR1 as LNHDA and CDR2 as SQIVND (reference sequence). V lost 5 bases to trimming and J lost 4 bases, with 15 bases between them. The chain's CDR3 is CASSPQGRGYNEQFF. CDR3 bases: TGTGCCAGTAGTCCGCAGGGCCGGGGATACAATGAGCAGTTCTTC.

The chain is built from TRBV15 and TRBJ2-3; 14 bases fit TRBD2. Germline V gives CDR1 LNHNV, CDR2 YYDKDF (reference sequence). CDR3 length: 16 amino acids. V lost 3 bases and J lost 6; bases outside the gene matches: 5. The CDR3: CATSSRTSGGRDTQYF. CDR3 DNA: TGTGCCACCAGCAGCCGGACTAGCGGGGGGCGGGATACGCAGTATTTT.

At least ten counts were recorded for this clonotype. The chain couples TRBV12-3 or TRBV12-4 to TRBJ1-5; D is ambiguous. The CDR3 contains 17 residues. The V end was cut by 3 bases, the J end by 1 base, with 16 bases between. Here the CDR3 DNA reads TGTGCCAGCAGTTTGACACAGACCCCTACCAGCAATCAGCCCCAGCATTTT. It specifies CASSLTQTPTSNQPQHF.

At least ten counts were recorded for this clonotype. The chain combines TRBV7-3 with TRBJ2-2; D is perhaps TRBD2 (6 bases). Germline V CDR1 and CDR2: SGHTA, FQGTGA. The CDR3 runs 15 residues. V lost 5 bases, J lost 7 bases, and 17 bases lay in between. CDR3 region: CASSQTGTAGGELFF. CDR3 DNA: TGTGCCAGCAGCCAAACCGGGACTGCGGGCGGGGAGCTGTTTTTT.

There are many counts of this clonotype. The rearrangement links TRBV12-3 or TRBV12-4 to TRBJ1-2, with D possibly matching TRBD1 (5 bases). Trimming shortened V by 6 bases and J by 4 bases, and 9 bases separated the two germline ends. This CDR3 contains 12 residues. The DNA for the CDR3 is TGTGCCAGCAGGCAAGGGACCTATGGCTACACCTTC. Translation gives CASRQGTYGYTF.

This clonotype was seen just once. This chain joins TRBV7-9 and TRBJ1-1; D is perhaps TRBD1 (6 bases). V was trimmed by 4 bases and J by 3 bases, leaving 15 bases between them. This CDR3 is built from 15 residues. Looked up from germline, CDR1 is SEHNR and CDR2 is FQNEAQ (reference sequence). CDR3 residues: CASSYSRGPDTEAFF. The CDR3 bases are TGTGCCAGCAGCTATTCCAGGGGCCCCGACACTGAAGCTTTCTTT.

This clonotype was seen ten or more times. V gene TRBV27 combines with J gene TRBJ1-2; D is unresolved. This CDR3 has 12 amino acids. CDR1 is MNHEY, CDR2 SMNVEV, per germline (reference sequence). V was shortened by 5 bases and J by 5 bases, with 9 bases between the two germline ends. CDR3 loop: CASSVGGYGYTF. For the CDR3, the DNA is TGTGCCAGCAGTGTCGGTGGGTATGGCTACACCTTC.

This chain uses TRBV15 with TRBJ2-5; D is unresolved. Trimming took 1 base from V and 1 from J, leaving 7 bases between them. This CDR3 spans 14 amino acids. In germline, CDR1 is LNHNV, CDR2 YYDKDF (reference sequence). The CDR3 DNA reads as TGTGCCACCAGCAGAGTTGGGTCCCAAGAGACCCAGTACTTC. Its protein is CATSRVGSQETQYF.

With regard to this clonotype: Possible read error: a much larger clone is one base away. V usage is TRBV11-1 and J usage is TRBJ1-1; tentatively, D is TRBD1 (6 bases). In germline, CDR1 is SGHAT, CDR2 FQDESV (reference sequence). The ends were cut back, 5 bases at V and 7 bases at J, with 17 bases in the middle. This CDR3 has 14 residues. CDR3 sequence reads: CASSAQTGKGEAFF. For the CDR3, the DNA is TGTGCCAGCAGCGCCCAAACAGGGAAGGGTGAAGCTTTCTTT.

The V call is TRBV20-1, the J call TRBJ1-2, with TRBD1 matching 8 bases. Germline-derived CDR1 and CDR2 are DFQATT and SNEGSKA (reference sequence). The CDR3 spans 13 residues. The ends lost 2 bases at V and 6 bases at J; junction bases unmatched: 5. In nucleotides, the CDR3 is TGCAGTGCTAGACACGGGACAGGACATGGCTACACCTTC. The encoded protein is CSARHGTGHGYTF.

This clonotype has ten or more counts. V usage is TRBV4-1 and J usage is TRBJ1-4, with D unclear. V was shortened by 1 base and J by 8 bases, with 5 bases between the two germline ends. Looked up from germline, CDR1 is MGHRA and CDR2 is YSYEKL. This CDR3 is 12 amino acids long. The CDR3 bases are TGCGCCAGCAGCCAAGGAGGGGAAAAACTGTTTTTT. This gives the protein CASSQGGEKLFF.

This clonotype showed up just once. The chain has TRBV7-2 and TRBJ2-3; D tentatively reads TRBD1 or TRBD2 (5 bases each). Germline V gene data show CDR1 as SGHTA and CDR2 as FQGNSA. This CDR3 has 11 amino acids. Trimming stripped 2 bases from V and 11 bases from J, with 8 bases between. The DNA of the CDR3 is TGTGCCAGCAGCTTAACGAGGGGGCAGTATTTT. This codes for CASSLTRGQYF.

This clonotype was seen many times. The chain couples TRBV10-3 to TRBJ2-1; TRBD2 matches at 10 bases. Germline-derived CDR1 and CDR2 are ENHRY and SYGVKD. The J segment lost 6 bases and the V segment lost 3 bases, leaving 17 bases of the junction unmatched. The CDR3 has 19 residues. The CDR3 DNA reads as TGTGCCATCAGTGAACCCCAAGCTGCGCTAGCGGGGGATCTCAATGAGCAGTTCTTC. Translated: CAISEPQAALAGDLNEQFF.